This TCR beta chain was obtained from a study of cytomegalovirus exposure and HLA in healthy donors. At the level of the study: The same platform was used for the 100 to 150 validation repertoires and the approximately 670 first-cohort repertoires, a later analysis reported. Study-level findings and limits: According to the study, some 160 TCR beta chains were cytomegalovirus-associated. A few chains tied to CMV proved CMV antigen-specific in vitro. Most sequenced TCRs were rare (though some public TCRs occurred in many donors).

The V segment lost 8 bases and the J segment 5 bases; nucleotides outside the gene matches: 8. Germline values: CDR1 MDHEN, CDR2 SYDVKM. CDR3 length equals 13 residues. TCRdb keeps only in-frame clones here, not all; method: immunoSEQ multiplex PCR. The table records 90,000 to 130,000 clones, approximately 88% of them present only once. Of note for this clone: Antigen specificity is unknown.

Sequencing was carried out using PBMCs. This chain uses TRBV28 with TRBJ1-2; 7 nucleotides match TRBD1. This clonotype was sampled from a woman in her twenties or thirties in good health and CMV-seropositive. CDR3 loop: CASGVEGAYGYTF. CDR3 bases: TGTGCCAGCGGGGTAGAGGGGGCTTATGGCTACACCTTC.